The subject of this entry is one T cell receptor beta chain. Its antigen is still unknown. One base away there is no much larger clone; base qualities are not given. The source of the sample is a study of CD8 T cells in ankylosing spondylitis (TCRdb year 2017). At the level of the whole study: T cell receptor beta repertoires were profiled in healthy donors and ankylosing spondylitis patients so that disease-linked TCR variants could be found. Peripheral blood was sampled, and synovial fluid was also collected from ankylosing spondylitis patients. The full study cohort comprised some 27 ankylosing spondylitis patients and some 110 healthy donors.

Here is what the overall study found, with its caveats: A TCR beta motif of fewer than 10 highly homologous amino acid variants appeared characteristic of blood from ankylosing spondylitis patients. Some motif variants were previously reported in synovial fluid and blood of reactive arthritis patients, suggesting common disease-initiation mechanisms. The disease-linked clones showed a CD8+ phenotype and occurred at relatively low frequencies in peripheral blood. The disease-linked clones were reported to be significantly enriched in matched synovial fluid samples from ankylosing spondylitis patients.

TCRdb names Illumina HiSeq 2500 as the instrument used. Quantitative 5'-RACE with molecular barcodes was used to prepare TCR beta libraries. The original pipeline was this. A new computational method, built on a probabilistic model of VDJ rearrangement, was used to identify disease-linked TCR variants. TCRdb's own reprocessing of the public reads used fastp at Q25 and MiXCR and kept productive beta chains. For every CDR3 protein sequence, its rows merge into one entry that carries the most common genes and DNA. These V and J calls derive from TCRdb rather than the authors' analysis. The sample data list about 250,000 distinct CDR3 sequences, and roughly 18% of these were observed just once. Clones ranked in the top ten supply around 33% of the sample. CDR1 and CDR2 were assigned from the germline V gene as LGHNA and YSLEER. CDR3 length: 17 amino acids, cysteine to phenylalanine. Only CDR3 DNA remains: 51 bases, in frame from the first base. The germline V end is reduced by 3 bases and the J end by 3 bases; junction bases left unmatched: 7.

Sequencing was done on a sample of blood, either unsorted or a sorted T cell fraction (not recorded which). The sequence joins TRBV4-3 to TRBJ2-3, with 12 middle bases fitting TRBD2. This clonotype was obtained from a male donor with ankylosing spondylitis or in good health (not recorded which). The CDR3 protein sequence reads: CASSQATSGRSTDTQYF. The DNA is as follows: TGCGCCAGCAGCCAGGCAACTAGCGGGAGGTCTACAGATACGCAGTATTTT.